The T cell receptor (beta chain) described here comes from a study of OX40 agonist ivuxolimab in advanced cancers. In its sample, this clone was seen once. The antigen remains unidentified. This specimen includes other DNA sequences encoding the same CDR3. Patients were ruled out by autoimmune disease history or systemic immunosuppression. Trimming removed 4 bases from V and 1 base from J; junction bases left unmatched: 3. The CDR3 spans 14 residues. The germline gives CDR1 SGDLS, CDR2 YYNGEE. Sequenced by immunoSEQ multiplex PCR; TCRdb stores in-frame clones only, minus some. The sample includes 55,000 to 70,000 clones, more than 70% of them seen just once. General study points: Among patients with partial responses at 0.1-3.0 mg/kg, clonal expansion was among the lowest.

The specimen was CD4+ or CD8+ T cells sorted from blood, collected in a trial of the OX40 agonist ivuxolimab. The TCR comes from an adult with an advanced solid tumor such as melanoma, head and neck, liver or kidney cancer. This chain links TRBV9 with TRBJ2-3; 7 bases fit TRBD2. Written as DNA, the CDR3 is TGTGCCAGCAGCCCCCGGGGGGGCACAGATACGCAGTATTTT. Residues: CASSPRGGTDTQYF.